This T cell receptor beta chain was identified in a study of STAT3 mutations in large granular lymphocyte leukemia. On the study more broadly: Among longitudinally sequenced T-LGLL patients, roughly half had canonical activating STAT3 mutations detected. Whole-study results and caveats: At least one immunodominant TCR beta clonotype appeared in every T-cell large granular lymphocyte leukemia patient.

Germline CDR1 and CDR2: SGHTA and FQGNSA. The V segment lost 5 bases and the J segment 0 bases; nucleotides outside the gene matches: 3. The CDR3 totals 15 residues. Turning to this clone: The antigen is not known.

Each sample's TCRbeta library yielded on average about 41,000 productive templates. The data were produced by immunoSEQ multiplex PCR, yet TCRdb's version contains in-frame clones alone and is incomplete. Of approximately 15,000 clones listed, 90% are singletons. The clonotype was recovered from a man aged 35-49 years with T-cell large granular lymphocyte leukemia. Some clones in this sample may be carry-over from other donors' samples. V gene TRBV7-2 combines with J gene TRBJ2-3, with TRBD1 matching over 9 bases. Sequencing input: peripheral blood mononuclear cells. CDR3 protein: CASSRTGVSTDTQYF. In DNA form, the CDR3 reads TGTGCCAGCAGCCGGACAGGGGTTAGCACAGATACGCAGTATTTT.